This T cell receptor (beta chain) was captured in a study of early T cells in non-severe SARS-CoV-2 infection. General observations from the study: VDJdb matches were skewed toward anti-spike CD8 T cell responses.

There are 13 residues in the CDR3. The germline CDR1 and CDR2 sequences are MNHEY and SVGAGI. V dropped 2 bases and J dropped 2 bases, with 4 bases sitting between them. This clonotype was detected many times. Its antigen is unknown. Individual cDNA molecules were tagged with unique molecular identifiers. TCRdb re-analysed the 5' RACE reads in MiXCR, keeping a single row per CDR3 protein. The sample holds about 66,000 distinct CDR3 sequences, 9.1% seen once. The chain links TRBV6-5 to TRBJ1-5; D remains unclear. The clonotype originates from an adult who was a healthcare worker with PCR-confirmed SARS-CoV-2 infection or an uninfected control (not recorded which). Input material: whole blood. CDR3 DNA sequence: TGTGCCAGCAGTTACAACGGCAATCAGCCCCAGCATTTT. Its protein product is CASSYNGNQPQHF.